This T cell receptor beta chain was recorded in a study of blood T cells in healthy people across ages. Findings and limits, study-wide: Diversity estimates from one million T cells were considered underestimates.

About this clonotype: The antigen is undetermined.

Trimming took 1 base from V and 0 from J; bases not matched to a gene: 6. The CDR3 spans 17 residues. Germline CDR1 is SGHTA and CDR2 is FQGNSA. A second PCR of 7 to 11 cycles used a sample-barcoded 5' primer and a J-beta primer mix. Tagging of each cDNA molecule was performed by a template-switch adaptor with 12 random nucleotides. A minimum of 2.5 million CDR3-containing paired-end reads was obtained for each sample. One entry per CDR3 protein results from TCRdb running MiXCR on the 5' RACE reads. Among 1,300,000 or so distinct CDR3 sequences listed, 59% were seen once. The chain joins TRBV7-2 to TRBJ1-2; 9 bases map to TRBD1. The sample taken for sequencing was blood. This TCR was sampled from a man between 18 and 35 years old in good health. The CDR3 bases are TGTGCCAGCAGCTTAGGTCTGGGACAGGGAACTAACTATGGCTACACCTTC. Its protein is CASSLGLGQGTNYGYTF.